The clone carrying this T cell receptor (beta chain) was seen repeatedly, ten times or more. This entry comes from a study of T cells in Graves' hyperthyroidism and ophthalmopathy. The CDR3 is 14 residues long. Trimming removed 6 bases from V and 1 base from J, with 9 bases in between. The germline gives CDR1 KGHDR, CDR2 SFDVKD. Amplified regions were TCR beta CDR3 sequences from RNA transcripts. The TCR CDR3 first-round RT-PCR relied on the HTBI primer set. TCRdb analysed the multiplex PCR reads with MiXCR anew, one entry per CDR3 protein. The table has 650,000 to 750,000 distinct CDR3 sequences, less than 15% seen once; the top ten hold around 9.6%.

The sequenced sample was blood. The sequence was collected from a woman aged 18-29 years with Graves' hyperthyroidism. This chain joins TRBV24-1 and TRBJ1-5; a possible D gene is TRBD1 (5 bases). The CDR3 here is CATSSGGSNQPQHF. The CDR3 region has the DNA TGTGCCACCAGTTCGGGGGGAAGCAATCAGCCCCAGCATTTT.